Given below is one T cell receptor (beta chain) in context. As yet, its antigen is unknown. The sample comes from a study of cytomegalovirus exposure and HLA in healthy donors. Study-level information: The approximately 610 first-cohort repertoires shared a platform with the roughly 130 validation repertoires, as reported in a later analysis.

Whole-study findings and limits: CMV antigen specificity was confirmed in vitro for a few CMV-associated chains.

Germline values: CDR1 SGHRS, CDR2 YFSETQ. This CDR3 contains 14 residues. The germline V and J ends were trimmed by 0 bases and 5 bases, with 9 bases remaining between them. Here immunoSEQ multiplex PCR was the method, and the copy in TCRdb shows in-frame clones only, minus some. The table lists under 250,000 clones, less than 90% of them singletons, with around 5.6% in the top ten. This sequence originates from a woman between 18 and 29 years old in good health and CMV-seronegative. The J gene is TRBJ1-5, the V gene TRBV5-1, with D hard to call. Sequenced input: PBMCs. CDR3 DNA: TGCGCCAGCAGCTTGGAGTCACCAGATCAGCCCCAGCATTTT. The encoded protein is CASSLESPDQPQHF.